These 7 T cell receptor beta chains were all obtained from the same sample, sequenced in a study of shared clonotypes between healthy human individuals. Libraries were prepared by immunoSEQ multiplex PCR; TCRdb keeps only in-frame clonotypes and omits some of them. The sample contains a few hundred thousand clones, around 67% of which appear only once. Specimen: memory CD4+ T cells sorted from blood. Subset meaning: CD45RA-negative fraction. These receptors all come from a young man in good health.

This chain joins TRBV7-2 and TRBJ2-3, with D unresolved. CDR3 length equals 13 residues. Trimming removed 4 bases at V and 4 bases at J, with 9 bases between. Germline V gives CDR1 SGHTA, CDR2 FQGNSA. CDR3 residues: CASSSGYADTQYF. CDR3 bases: TGTGCCAGCAGCTCCGGTTATGCAGATACGCAGTATTTT. Filled out from reference TRBV7-2 and TRBJ2-3, the complete variable domain reads GAGVSQSPSNKVTEKGKDVELRCDPISGHTALYWYRQSLGQGLEFLIYFQGNSAPDKSGLPSDRFSAERTGGSVSTLTIQRTQQEDSAVYLCASSSGYADTQYFGPGTRLTVL.

This clone was counted only a few times. V gene TRBV5-1 combines with J gene TRBJ2-5; TRBD2 aligns across 8 bases. The germline gives CDR1 SGHRS, CDR2 YFSETQ. The CDR3 is 14 amino acids. Losses at the gene ends were 6 bases for V and 4 bases for J; bases not matched to a gene: 8. In nucleotides, the CDR3 is TGCGCCAGCACACGGGAGGGCCAGGGAGAGACCCAGTACTTC. It codes for CASTREGQGETQYF.

In its sample, this clone was seen a few times. The chain has TRBV5-8 and TRBJ1-1; D is undetermined. The CDR3 is made up of 16 amino acids. Between the trimmed V and J ends, which lost 0 bases and 5 bases, there was a span of 17 bases. Germline V lookup: CDR1 SGHTS, CDR2 YDEGEE. CDR3 region: CASSLAEVGLRTEAFF. The CDR3 coding sequence is TGTGCCAGCAGCTTGGCCGAGGTAGGATTGAGGACTGAAGCTTTCTTT.

Of note for this clone: This probably arose from a read error, given a far larger clone one base away. The chain links TRBV10-3 to TRBJ2-7; TRBD2 matches at 8 bases. CDR3 size: 15 residues. The germline V gene encodes CDR1 ENHRY and CDR2 SYGVKD. This chain's CDR3 is CAISPNSGTYYERYF. For the CDR3, the DNA is TGTGCCATCAGCCCGAATAGCGGGACCTACTACGAGCGGTACTTC.

The J gene is TRBJ2-2, the V gene TRBV18, with D unclear. V was pared by 2 bases and J by 0 bases, with 7 bases between. The CDR3 consists of 15 residues. Germline V gene lookup returns CDR1 KGHSH and CDR2 LQKENI. CDR3 protein: CASSPRDANTGELFF. In DNA, the CDR3 is TGTGCCAGCTCACCAAGAGATGCGAACACCGGGGAGCTGTTTTTT.

This chain's CDR3 is CASTPSGGYEQYF. DNA for the CDR3: TGTGCCAGCACCCCCTCAGGGGGCTACGAGCAGTACTTC. The rearrangement joins TRBV6-6 to TRBJ2-7; 7 bases are a match to TRBD1. Per germline, CDR1 MNHNY and CDR2 SVGAGI (reference sequence). CDR3 length: 13 residues. After removal of 7 bases from V and 3 bases from J, the junction contained 6 bases not matched to a gene.

The chain couples TRBV6-5 to TRBJ1-2; TRBD1 aligns across 7 bases. Germline CDR1 is MNHEY and CDR2 is SVGAGI. With V trimmed by 6 bases and J by 10 bases, 11 bases remained unmatched. The CDR3 totals 13 residues. CDR3 DNA: TGTGCCAGCAGCAGGACGGGACAGTACGACTACACCTTC. Translation gives CASSRTGQYDYTF.